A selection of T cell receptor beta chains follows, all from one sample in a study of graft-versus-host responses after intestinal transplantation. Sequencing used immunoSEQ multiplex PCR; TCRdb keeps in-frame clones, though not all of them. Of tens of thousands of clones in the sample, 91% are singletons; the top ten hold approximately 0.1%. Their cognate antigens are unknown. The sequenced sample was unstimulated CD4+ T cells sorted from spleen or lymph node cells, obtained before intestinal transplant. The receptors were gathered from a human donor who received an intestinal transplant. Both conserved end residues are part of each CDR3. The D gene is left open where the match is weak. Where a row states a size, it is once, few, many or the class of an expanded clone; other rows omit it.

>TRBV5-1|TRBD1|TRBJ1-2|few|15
TGCGCCAGCAGCTCCACAGGGGGCGGCAGCTATGGCTACACCTTC
CASSSTGGGSYGYTF
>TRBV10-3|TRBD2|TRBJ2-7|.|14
TGTGCCATCAGTGAAAAGCGGGGGGCCTACGAGCAGTACTTC
CAISEKRGAYEQYF
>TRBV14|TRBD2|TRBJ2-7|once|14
TGTGCCAGCAGCCAAGGAAGTAGCGGGTACGAGCAGTACTTC
CASSQGSSGYEQYF
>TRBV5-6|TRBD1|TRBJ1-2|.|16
TGTGCCAGCAGACCATACCCGCCCAGGGGGGACTATGGCTACACCTTC
CASRPYPPRGDYGYTF
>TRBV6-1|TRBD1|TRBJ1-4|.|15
TGTGCCAGCAGTGGGGACAGGGGAAGGGATGAAAAACTGTTTTTT
CASSGDRGRDEKLFF
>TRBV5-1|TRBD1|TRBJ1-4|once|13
TGCGCCAGCAGGGGACAGGCTAATGAAAAACTGTTTTTT
CASRGQANEKLFF
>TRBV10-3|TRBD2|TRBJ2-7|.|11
TGTGCCAGCGCGGGGGGCAACGAGCAGTACTTC
CASAGGNEQYF
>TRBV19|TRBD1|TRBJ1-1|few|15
TGTGCCAGTAGTCCCCGACAGGGGAAGGGCACTGAAGCTTTCTTT
CASSPRQGKGTEAFF
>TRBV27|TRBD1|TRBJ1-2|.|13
TGTGCCAGCAGTCTACAGGGGAACTATGGCTACACCTTC
CASSLQGNYGYTF
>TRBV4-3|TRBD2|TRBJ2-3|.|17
TGCGCCAGCAGCCAAGAATACGGGGGGGATATCACAGATACGCAGTATTTT
CASSQEYGGDITDTQYF
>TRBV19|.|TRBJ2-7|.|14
TGTGCCAGTAGTATATCGACAGCTTTCTACGAGCAGTACTTC
CASSISTAFYEQYF
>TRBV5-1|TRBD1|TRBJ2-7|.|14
TGCGCCAGCAGTAGTGCAGGGGGCTCCTACGAGCAGTACTTC
CASSSAGGSYEQYF
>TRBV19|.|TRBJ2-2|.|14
TGTGCCAGTAGTCTGGGACATAACACCGGGGAGCTGTTTTTT
CASSLGHNTGELFF
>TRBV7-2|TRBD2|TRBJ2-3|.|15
TGTGCCAGCAGACGACTAGCGGTTCCCACAGATACGCAGTATTTT
CASRRLAVPTDTQYF